This T cell receptor beta chain was recorded in a study of blood T cell repertoires in COVID-19. The protocol was immunoSEQ multiplex PCR, while the TCRdb copy is restricted to in-frame clones and leaves out a portion. The repertoire includes 97,000 or so clones, 91% of them detected once, and roughly 4.5% sits in the top ten. The CDR3 contains 15 residues. V was shortened by 1 base and J by 2 bases, with 12 bases between the two germline ends. CDR1 SGHAT and CDR2 FQNNGV come from the germline V gene. The rearrangement links TRBV11-2 to TRBJ2-7, with D maybe TRBD2 (6 bases). Material: peripheral blood. The receptor's source is a man between 18 and 35 years old with acute or convalescent COVID-19. Written as DNA, the CDR3 is TGTGCCAGCAGCTTAGCGGGAGTGGATACCTACGAGCAGTACTTC. The encoded protein is CASSLAGVDTYEQYF.